This T cell receptor (beta chain) was sequenced during a study of monozygotic twins with inflammatory bowel disease (dated by TCRdb to between 2018 and 2021). Notes on the research overall: A total of about 28 monozygotic twin pairs were included in the full study, comprising nine German pairs (four IBD-concordant, five IBD-discordant) and 19 IBD-discordant Danish pairs. Each individual had, on average, about 151 000 unique TCRalpha sequences and 181 000 unique TCRbeta sequences available for analysis. The search for disease-associated traits relied mainly on comparing, within discordant pairs, IBD patients with their genetically identical healthy co-twins. Study-level results and caveats: Fewer clonotypes were shared with other individuals by IBD patients than by healthy twins, most markedly in patients showing signs of disease activity. Repertoire similarity did not differ between concordant and discordant twins, possibly due to limited statistical power. No single strong signal or clonotype linked to IBD turned up in the results, so the idea that one exists was not supported. TCRbeta repertoire diversity, by inverse Simpson index, was decreased in IBD patients compared with their healthy co-twins. Because patients were on differing immunosuppressive treatments, the repertoires may have picked up extra background noise and inter-individual variability. Distinction between different T cell subtypes could not be achieved in the analysis.

Concerning this clonotype: Its antigen is currently not known.

Reading from cysteine to phenylalanine, the CDR3 counts 19 amino acids. No DNA is given. CDR1 and CDR2 (SGHVS, FQNEAQ) derive from the germline V gene. From each donor, a 2.5 ml peripheral blood sample was drawn into PAXgene tubes and stored at -80 degrees C. Total RNA was isolated from whole blood with the PAXgene blood miRNA kit on an automated QIAcube, without T cell sorting. Peripheral blood from monozygotic twin pairs concordant or discordant for inflammatory bowel disease was subjected to deep TCRalpha and TCRbeta repertoire profiling with unique molecular barcoding. Smoking habits were recorded for all twin pairs, and each individual was classified as a current, former or never smoker. The protocol used for the library was 5' RACE. Preparation of each TCR library used roughly 3.5 ug of total RNA. For each sample, cDNA synthesis was carried out in eight separate reactions using SMARTScribe reverse transcriptase. During cDNA synthesis, unique molecular identifiers containing a 6-nucleotide sample barcode were introduced by template switching. Two nested PCRs of approximately 16 and 9 cycles amplified the TCRalpha and TCRbeta cDNA, and bead purification followed each PCR. Before amplification, cDNA was treated with uracil DNA-glycosylase and purified using the QIAquick PCR purification kit. The second PCR added Illumina TruSeq-compatible adapters along with sample-specific barcodes. Library quality and concentration were checked on TapeStation and Qubit, and libraries were pooled at about 5 ng each. Sequencing of the pooled libraries was done on an Illumina HiSeq2500 single-index Rapid Run using custom sequencing primers and 2 x 100 bp reads. Per the original workflow: PCR and sequencing errors were corrected by UMI-based consensus assembly using MiGEC version 1.2.6. MiXCR version 2.1.1 was used for V(D)J alignment, clonotype assembly and CDR3 extraction. To normalise gene usage, clonotype sharing and MAIT/NKT TCR abundance, the top 1000, 10 000 and 20 000 clonotypes in each sample were analysed. Diversity was computed as the inverse Simpson index with the vegan R package after downsampling to 27 000 UMIs. Paired Mann-Whitney U tests were applied to discordant twin pairs, and Benjamini-Hochberg correction was used for multiple testing. Following reprocessing of the reads by TCRdb, the data hold one row per CDR3 protein sequence and no DNA is available. The V and J calls reflect TCRdb's pipeline rather than the authors' work. This sample's table lists 110,000 or so distinct CDR3 sequences. Of the sample, roughly 12% is held by the ten largest clones.

Recombination connected TRBV7-8 to TRBJ2-3; TCRdb calls TRBD2, which cannot be checked without DNA. Sample: blood. This clonotype originated in a human donor with ulcerative colitis or Crohn's disease, or a healthy co-twin of an affected twin (not recorded which). The CDR3 amino acid sequence is: CASSSELAGGSTSTDTQYF.